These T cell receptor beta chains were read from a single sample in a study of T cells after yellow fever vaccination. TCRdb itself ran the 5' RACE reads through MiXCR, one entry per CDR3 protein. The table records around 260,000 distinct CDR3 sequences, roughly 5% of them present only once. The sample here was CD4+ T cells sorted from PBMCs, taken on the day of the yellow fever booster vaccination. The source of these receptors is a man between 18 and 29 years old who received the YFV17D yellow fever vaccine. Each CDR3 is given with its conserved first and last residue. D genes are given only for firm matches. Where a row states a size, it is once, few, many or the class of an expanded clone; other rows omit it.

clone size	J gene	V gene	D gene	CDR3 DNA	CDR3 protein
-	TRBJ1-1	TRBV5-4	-	TGTGCCAGCAGCTTTTGGGACACTGAAGCTTTCTTT	CASSFWDTEAFF
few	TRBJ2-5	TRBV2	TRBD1	TGTGCCAGCAGTGATCCCACAGGGGGCGGGGAGACCCAGTACTTC	CASSDPTGGGETQYF
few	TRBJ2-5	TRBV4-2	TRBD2	TGTGCCAGCAGCCAAGAGTTCGGGGGGGCCAGGGAGACCCAGTACTTC	CASSQEFGGARETQYF
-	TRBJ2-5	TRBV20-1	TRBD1	TGCAGTGCTGGGGGGACAGGGAGCCAAGAGACCCAGTACTTC	CSAGGTGSQETQYF
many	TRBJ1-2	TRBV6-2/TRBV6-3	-	TGTGCCAGCAGTCGCCCCGGGAGTCAAGCTAACTATGGCTACACCTTC	CASSRPGSQANYGYTF
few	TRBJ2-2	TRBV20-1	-	TGCAGTGCTAGAGATACACAGGAGAACACCGGGGAGCTGTTTTTT	CSARDTQENTGELFF
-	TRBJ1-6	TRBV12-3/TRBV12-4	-	TGTGCCAGCAGTCCCGGGAACCCCCCTTTCGTTGTCCACTTT	CASSPGNPPFVVHF
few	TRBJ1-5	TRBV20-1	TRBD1	TGCAGTGCTAGAGCCGACAGGGTCGGAGGGCAGCCCCAGCATTTT	CSARADRVGGQPQHF
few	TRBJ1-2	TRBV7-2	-	TGTGCCAGCACACTAGCGGGGGGCTATGGCTACACCTTC	CASTLAGGYGYTF
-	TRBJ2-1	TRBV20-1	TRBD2	TGCAGTGCTAGAGATCCAGCGGGGGGATACAATGAGCAGTTCTTC	CSARDPAGGYNEQFF
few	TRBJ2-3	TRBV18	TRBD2	TGTGCCAGCTCACCGCGGACTAGCGGGGGGTCTACAGATACGCAGTATTTT	CASSPRTSGGSTDTQYF
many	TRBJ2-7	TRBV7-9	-	TGTGCCAGCAGCTTAACAGGCTACGAGCAGTACTTC	CASSLTGYEQYF
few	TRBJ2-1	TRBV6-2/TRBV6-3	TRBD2	TGTGCCAGCTCTACGCGGGGGAGCTCCTACAATGAGCAGTTCTTC	CASSTRGSSYNEQFF
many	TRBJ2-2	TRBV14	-	TGTGCCAGCAGCCAAGTACCCGGGCGGCCTCCTAACACCGGGGAGCTGTTTTTT	CASSQVPGRPPNTGELFF
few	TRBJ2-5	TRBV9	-	TGTGCCAGCAGCGTAGACGCGGTCGGGATCCAGGAGACCCAGTACTTC	CASSVDAVGIQETQYF
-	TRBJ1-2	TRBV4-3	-	TGCGCCAGCAGCCACCCTGCGGGGGAGGGCTACACCTTC	CASSHPAGEGYTF
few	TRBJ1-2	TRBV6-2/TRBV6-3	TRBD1	TGTGCCAGCAGTCGAGGGACAGGGACCTATGGCTACACCTTC	CASSRGTGTYGYTF
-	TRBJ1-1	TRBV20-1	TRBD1	TGCAGTGCCCCCTCAGGGGGCTGGAAAACTGAAGCTTTCTTT	CSAPSGGWKTEAFF
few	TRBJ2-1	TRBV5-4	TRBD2	TGTGCCAGCAGCTTAAGTGGTAGCGGGGGGTATGAGCAGTTCTTC	CASSLSGSGGYEQFF
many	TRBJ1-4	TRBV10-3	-	TGTGCCATCAGCGCGGGGACGGGAGAAAAACTGTTTTTT	CAISAGTGEKLFF
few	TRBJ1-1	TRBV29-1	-	TGCAGCGTTGCCGCACAGGGGAACACTGAAGCTTTCTTT	CSVAAQGNTEAFF
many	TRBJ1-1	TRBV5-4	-	TGTGCCAGCAGCTTGGGCGACACTGAAGCTTTCTTT	CASSLGDTEAFF
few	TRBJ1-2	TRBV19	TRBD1	TGTGCCAGTAGTCTACAGACAGGGGTCTATGGCTACACCTTC	CASSLQTGVYGYTF
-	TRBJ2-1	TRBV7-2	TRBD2	TGTGCCAGCAGCCAGCTAGCGGGGCCATACAATGAGCAGTTCTTC	CASSQLAGPYNEQFF
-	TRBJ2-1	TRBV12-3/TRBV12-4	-	TGTGCCAGCAGTCCAACGAGACGACAGGCCCCCAGCGAGTTCTTC	CASSPTRRQAPSEFF
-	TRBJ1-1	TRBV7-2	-	TGTGCCAGCAGCTTTGACAGTCGCACTGAAGCTTTCTTT	CASSFDSRTEAFF
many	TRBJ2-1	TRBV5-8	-	TGTGCCAGCAGCTTACTTCTATCCGGAGCGTTCTTC	CASSLLLSGAFF
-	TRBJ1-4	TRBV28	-	TGTGCCAGCTCCCTTAGGGGGGTAAGAGAAAAACTGTTTTTT	CASSLRGVREKLFF
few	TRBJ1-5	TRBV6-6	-	TGTGCCAGCAGTTACCTGTATCAGCCCCAGCATTTT	CASSYLYQPQHF
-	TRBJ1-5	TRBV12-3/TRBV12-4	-	TGTGCCAGCAGTTTACAGGGAGACAATCAGCCCCAGCATTTT	CASSLQGDNQPQHF
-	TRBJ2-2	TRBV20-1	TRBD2	TGCAGTGCTAGTTTGATCGCGGGGGGGTTTCTCGGGGAGCTGTTTTTT	CSASLIAGGFLGELFF
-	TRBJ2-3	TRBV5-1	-	TGCGCCAGCAGCTTGGCCCGGGATCAGGATACGCAGTATTTT	CASSLARDQDTQYF
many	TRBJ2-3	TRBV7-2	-	TGTGCCAGCAGCTTAAACCCCGGGAGGGGGCGCACAGATACGCAGTATTTT	CASSLNPGRGRTDTQYF
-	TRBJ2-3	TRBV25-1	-	TGTGCCAGCAGTGAATATCTGTCCACAGATACGCAGTATTTT	CASSEYLSTDTQYF
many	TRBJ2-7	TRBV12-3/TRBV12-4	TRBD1	TGTGCCAGCAGGAGAGGGACAGGGGGCTCCTACGAGCAGTACTTC	CASRRGTGGSYEQYF
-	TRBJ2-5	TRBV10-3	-	TGTGCCATCCGTGGGGACTTCCAAGAGACCCAGTACTTC	CAIRGDFQETQYF
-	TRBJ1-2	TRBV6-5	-	TGTGCCAGCAGTTACTCGAGAGGGTTAGCTAACTATGGCTACACCTTC	CASSYSRGLANYGYTF
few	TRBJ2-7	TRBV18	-	TGTGCCAGCTCACTGCAGAGAAGATACGAAGAGCAGTACTTC	CASSLQRRYEEQYF
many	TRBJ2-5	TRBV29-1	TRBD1	TGCAGCTCTGAGGACAGGGGCGGCGAGACCCAGTACTTC	CSSEDRGGETQYF
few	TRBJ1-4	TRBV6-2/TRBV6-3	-	TGTGCCAGCAGTTTTGTCAGCCGCTGGGAAAAACTGTTTTTT	CASSFVSRWEKLFF
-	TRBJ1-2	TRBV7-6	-	TGTGCCAGCAGATACATTGGACAGTCTGGCTACACCTTC	CASRYIGQSGYTF